This T cell receptor beta chain was captured by sequencing in a study of blood T cell repertoires in COVID-19. Study-wide background: Acute and convalescent COVID-19 samples came from the United States, Italy and Spain. Sources were T cells, B-cell-depleted T cells, or PBMCs; the material itself was cDNA or gDNA.

This CDR3 has 11 amino acids. Germline-derived CDR1 and CDR2 are MDHEN and SYDVKM. In the source study's methods: Amplification of reference gene primers provided the estimated nucleated cell counts. Some clones are missing from TCRdb's copy, which holds only in-frame ones; the method was immunoSEQ multiplex PCR. That table gives V, J and clone size, and the DNA gave D and trimming. The sample lists around 150,000 clones, approximately 80% occurring once. With respect to this clone: At one of its ends the junction is not consistent with the germline gene, which may arise from a read error.

The receptor's source is a woman of 80 years or more with active or convalescent COVID-19. V and J are TRBV28 and TRBJ1-6; the match to TRBD1 covers 8 bases. Sequenced input: peripheral blood. CDR3 amino acids: CASRGTGSVVF. CDR3 sequence (DNA): TGTGCCAGCAGGGGGACAGGATCGGTGGTTTTT. Variable domain in full (rest from reference TRBV28 and TRBJ1-6): DVKVTQSSRYLVKRTGEKVFLECVQDMDHENMFWYRQDPGLGLRLIYFSYDVKMKEKGDIPEGYSVSREKKERFSLILESASTNQTSMYLCASRGTGSVVFGNGTRLTVT.